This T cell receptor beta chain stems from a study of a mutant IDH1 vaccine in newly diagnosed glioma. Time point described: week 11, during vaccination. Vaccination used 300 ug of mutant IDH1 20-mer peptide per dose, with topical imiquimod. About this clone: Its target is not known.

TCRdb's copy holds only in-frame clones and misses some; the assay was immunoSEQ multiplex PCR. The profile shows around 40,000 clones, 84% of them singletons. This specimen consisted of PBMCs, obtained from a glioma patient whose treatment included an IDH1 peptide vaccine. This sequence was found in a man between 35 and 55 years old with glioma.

The CDR3 spells CASSQDHGDTQYF. In DNA form, the CDR3 reads TGCGCCAGCAGCCAAGATCATGGAGATACGCAGTATTTT. The V gene is TRBV4-1, the J gene TRBJ2-3; no reliable D call. Germline V lookup: CDR1 MGHRA, CDR2 YSYEKL. Trimming removed 0 bases from V and 5 bases from J, with 6 bases in between. This CDR3 has 13 residues.